The 8 T cell receptor beta chains below come from one sample, sequenced in a study of blood T cell repertoires in COVID-19. Sequencing used immunoSEQ multiplex PCR; TCRdb keeps in-frame clones, though not all of them. The sample yields approximately 500,000 clones, roughly 91% seen once. The sample comprised peripheral blood. The receptors originated from a woman between 50 and 59 years old with COVID-19, enrolled during active disease.

The chain combines TRBV9 with TRBJ1-3, with TRBD1 identical over 10 bases. The CDR3 extends over 15 amino acids. Losses at the gene ends were 4 bases for V and 4 bases for J; bases not matched to a gene: 5. The germline CDR1 and CDR2 sequences are SGDLS and YYNGEE. For the CDR3, the DNA is TGTGCCAGCAGCCCGGGGGACAGGGGAGGAAACACCATATATTTT. It encodes CASSPGDRGGNTIYF.

This clone appeared once. The V gene is TRBV5-1, the J gene TRBJ1-1; D possibly corresponds to TRBD1 (5 bases). Per germline, CDR1 SGHRS and CDR2 YFSETQ. Trimming stripped 3 bases from V and 10 bases from J, with 19 bases between. CDR3 length: 14 amino acids. Here the CDR3 reads CASSSGLSVDRAFF. As DNA, the CDR3 is TGCGCCAGCAGCTCGGGACTTTCTGTGGACCGAGCTTTCTTT. Drawing the rest from reference TRBV5-1 and TRBJ1-1, the complete variable domain is KAGVTQTPRYLIKTRGQQVTLSCSPISGHRSVSWYQQTPGQGLQFLFEYFSETQRNKGNFPGRFSGRQFSNSRSEMNVSTLELGDSALYLCASSSGLSVDRAFFGQGTRLTVV.

The V and J genes are TRBV6-6 and TRBJ1-5; 9 bases align to TRBD1. CDR1 and CDR2 from the germline V gene are MNHNY and SVGAGI (reference sequence). The V segment lost 4 bases and the J segment 5 bases; nucleotides outside the gene matches: 3. The CDR3 covers 14 residues. The CDR3, as DNA: TGTGCCAGCAGTTCGACAGGGGGGGATCAGCCCCAGCATTTT. Its translation is CASSSTGGDQPQHF.

This rearrangement joins TRBV5-4 to TRBJ2-7; perhaps TRBD1 as D (6 bases). V was shortened by 0 bases and J by 7 bases, with 20 bases between the two germline ends. The CDR3 loop spans 16 amino acids. Germline V lookup: CDR1 SGHNT, CDR2 YYREEE (reference sequence). In DNA, the CDR3 is TGTGCCAGCAGCTTGGAGCCCGCGGGCAGGGGCCCTGAGCAGTACTTC. Protein product: CASSLEPAGRGPEQYF.

For the CDR3, the DNA is TGTGCCAGCCTCCCCGGGACAGCCTACAATGAGCAGTTCTTC. It specifies CASLPGTAYNEQFF. The rearrangement uses TRBV7-9 and TRBJ2-1, with 7 bases that match TRBD1. This CDR3 spans 14 amino acids. CDR1 and CDR2 (germline): SEHNR, FQNEAQ (reference sequence). The ends lost 8 bases at V and 2 bases at J; junction bases unmatched: 6.

This clone showed up just once. This chain uses TRBV5-4 with TRBJ1-2; the D gene is possibly TRBD1 (6 bases). The germline gives CDR1 SGHNT, CDR2 YYREEE (reference sequence). This CDR3 is 15 amino acids long. Deletions cut 2 bases from V and 2 bases from J, with 13 bases between. The CDR3 nucleotides read TGTGCCAGCAGCTTACCGACAGGAGAAAACTATGGCTACACCTTC. Translation gives CASSLPTGENYGYTF.

This clone was counted once. The chain employs TRBV30 and TRBJ1-5, with D possibly TRBD1 on 6 matching bases. The length of the CDR3 is 17 residues. Trimming shortened V by 3 bases and J by 9 bases, and 27 bases separated the two germline ends. Germline CDR1 and CDR2: GTSNPN and SVGIG (reference sequence). The CDR3 DNA reads as TGTGCCTGGAGCTCTCCGGGACAAGGCCCCAGGATACCGCCCCAGCATTTT. It encodes CAWSSPGQGPRIPPQHF.

The chain carries TRBV6-5 and TRBJ2-7, with a weak D call TRBD2 (6 bases). V was pared by 6 bases and J by 7 bases, with 16 bases between. The length of the CDR3 is 13 residues. CDR1 is MNHEY and CDR2 is SVGAGI in the germline V gene. Here the CDR3 reads CASRDGGLREQYF. The CDR3 DNA follows: TGTGCCAGCAGGGACGGGGGACTCAGAGAGCAGTACTTC.